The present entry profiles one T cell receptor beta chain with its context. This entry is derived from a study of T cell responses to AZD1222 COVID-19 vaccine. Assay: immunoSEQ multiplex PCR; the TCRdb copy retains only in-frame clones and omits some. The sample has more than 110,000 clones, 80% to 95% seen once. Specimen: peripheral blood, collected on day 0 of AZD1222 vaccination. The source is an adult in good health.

The CDR3 loop is CASSLVGGRSYNSPLHF. The CDR3 DNA follows: TGTGCCAGCAGCTTAGTAGGTGGGAGGTCCTATAATTCACCCCTCCACTTT. This rearrangement joins TRBV11-2 to TRBJ1-6; D is unclear. Trimming stripped 1 base from V and 1 base from J, with 11 bases between. The CDR3 has 17 residues. Germline V lookup: CDR1 SGHAT, CDR2 FQNNGV.